The clone carrying this TCR beta chain was seen more than once but under ten times. Its antigen is still unknown. The sample is drawn from a study of shared clonotypes between healthy human individuals. Study findings and constraints: Despite large depth, rarefaction showed incomplete sorted-subset sequencing.

Healthy HIV-negative adults with no recent acute infections or vaccinations were recruited as donors. V lost 4 bases and J lost 2; bases outside the gene matches: 2. Germline CDR1 is MGHRA and CDR2 is YSYEKL. The CDR3 length is 15 residues. Sequencing used immunoSEQ multiplex PCR; TCRdb keeps in-frame clones, though not all of them. Found here are about a million clones, 70% to 80% of them singletons; the top ten hold 0.7% to 0.95%. The receptor was derived from a man aged 18 to 35 in good health. Some clones in this sample may be carry-over from other donors' samples. The sample consisted of memory CD4+ T cells from PBMCs. As to subset: CD45RA-negative fraction. V is TRBV4-1 and J is TRBJ1-4; TRBD1 aligns across 9 bases. The CDR3 protein is CASSRGTGTNEKLFF. In DNA form, the CDR3 reads TGCGCCAGCAGCCGAGGGACAGGGACTAATGAAAAACTGTTTTTT.